This entry lists 20 T cell receptor beta chains sequenced from one sample in a study of OX40 agonist ivuxolimab in advanced cancers. TCRdb keeps only in-frame clones here, not all; method: immunoSEQ multiplex PCR. Counted here are roughly 16,000 clones, approximately 84% occurring once; the ten biggest clones make up about 25%. This sample comprised CD4+ or CD8+ T cells sorted from blood, obtained in a trial of the OX40 agonist ivuxolimab. These receptor sequences come from an adult with an advanced solid tumor such as melanoma, head and neck, liver or kidney cancer.

A single count supports this clone. The CDR3, as DNA: TGTGCCAGTAGTCCGGGGACAGGGGATGTGTATGGCTACACCTTC. It encodes CASSPGTGDVYGYTF. V usage is TRBV19 and J usage is TRBJ1-2, with 10 bases matching TRBD1. The CDR3 contains 15 residues. J gave up 5 bases and V 5 bases, and 8 bases lay outside the gene matches. Germline loops: CDR1 LNHDA, CDR2 SQIVND (reference sequence).

The genes are TRBV27 and TRBJ2-2, with D unresolved. Germline CDR1 is MNHEY and CDR2 is SMNVEV (reference sequence). The CDR3 length is 13 residues. Trimming left V 0 bases short and J 7 bases short, with 6 bases between. The CDR3 coding sequence is TGTGCCAGCAGTTTATCTCCTGTCGGGGAGCTGTTTTTT. Its protein product is CASSLSPVGELFF.

The chain couples TRBV5-6 to TRBJ2-7, with 8 nucleotides matching TRBD2. J was trimmed by 6 bases and V by 3 bases; bases with no gene match: 8. Germline-derived CDR1 and CDR2 are SGHDT and YYEEEE. This CDR3 has 14 residues. CDR3 in amino acids: CASSWGLGGGEQYF. The CDR3 coding sequence is TGTGCCAGCAGCTGGGGACTAGGAGGCGGCGAGCAGTACTTC.

V usage is TRBV7-9 and J usage is TRBJ2-1, with D maybe TRBD2 (5 bases). This CDR3 has 14 residues. V lost 5 bases to trimming and J lost 5 bases, with 13 bases between them. Germline-derived CDR1 and CDR2 are SEHNR and FQNEAQ (reference sequence). CDR3 sequence: CASSPRTGNNEQFF. The CDR3 bases are TGTGCCAGCAGCCCAAGGACGGGAAACAATGAGCAGTTCTTC.

This rearrangement joins TRBV27 to TRBJ2-7; 8 nucleotides line up with TRBD1. The CDR3 covers 13 residues. Trimming took 5 bases from V and 3 from J; bases not matched to a gene: 3. Looked up from germline, CDR1 is MNHEY and CDR2 is SMNVEV (reference sequence). Here the CDR3 DNA reads TGTGCCAGCAGTGGACAGGGCCTCTACGAGCAGTACTTC. Encoded protein: CASSGQGLYEQYF.

Comments on this clone: Other DNA sequences in the same sample also yield this CDR3. In nucleotides, the CDR3 is TGTGCCAGCAGTGAAGGAGCGGGGGAGGAGGAGACCCAGTACTTC. Its translation is CASSEGAGEEETQYF. The chain has TRBV6-1 and TRBJ2-5; TRBD2 matches at 8 bases. This CDR3 spans 15 amino acids. The junction had 6 bases not matched to a gene; V was cut back by 1 base and J by 5 bases. Looked up from germline, CDR1 is MNHNS and CDR2 is SASEGT.

The chain couples TRBV5-1 to TRBJ2-7; D is uncertain. Germline V CDR1 and CDR2: SGHRS, YFSETQ. Trimming shortened V by 0 bases and J by 2 bases, and 9 bases separated the two germline ends. The CDR3 is made up of 14 amino acids. CDR3 nucleotide sequence: TGCGCCAGCAGCTTGGACGGCGAGACCTACGAGCAGTACTTC. It yields the protein CASSLDGETYEQYF.

V usage is TRBV11-2 and J usage is TRBJ2-5, with a weak D call TRBD1 (5 bases). The V gene lost 2 bases and the J gene lost 2 bases, with 9 bases spanning the gap. The germline CDR1 and CDR2 sequences are SGHAT and FQNNGV. The CDR3 spans 14 residues. The CDR3 nucleotides are TGTGCCAGCAGCTTAAGGGCAGGGCAAGAGACCCAGTACTTC. Its translation is CASSLRAGQETQYF.

The chain combines TRBV30 with TRBJ2-3, with D perhaps given as TRBD1 or TRBD2 (5 bases each). Deletions cut 6 bases from V and 0 bases from J, with 22 bases between. This CDR3 region has 17 residues. In germline, CDR1 is GTSNPN, CDR2 SVGIG (reference sequence). The CDR3 DNA reads TGTGCCTGTATTTTGGGGGTGAGGCCTACTAGCACAGATACGCAGTATTTT. Amino acids: CACILGVRPTSTDTQYF.

The V gene is TRBV6-5, the J gene TRBJ1-1; D gene ambiguous. Trimming shortened V by 6 bases and J by 5 bases, and 16 bases separated the two germline ends. CDR3 size: 14 residues. Per the germline V gene, CDR1 is MNHEY and CDR2 is SVGAGI. The CDR3 DNA follows: TGTGCCAGCAGCTCACTCGGGGAGCGGACTGAAGCTTTCTTT. Translation gives CASSSLGERTEAFF.

The chain is built from TRBV2 and TRBJ2-7, with 7 bases aligning to TRBD1. The CDR3 is 15 residues long. The junction had 8 bases not matched to a gene; V was cut back by 6 bases and J by 0 bases. Per germline, CDR1 SNHLY and CDR2 FYNNEI. The CDR3 spells CASSDPDRDSYEQYF. The CDR3 region has the DNA TGTGCCAGCAGCGATCCCGACAGGGACTCCTACGAGCAGTACTTC.

This sequence joins TRBV13 and TRBJ1-5; D may be TRBD1 (5 bases). The CDR3 is made up of 14 amino acids. The germline V gene has CDR1 PRHDT and CDR2 FYEKMQ (reference sequence). With 2 bases removed from V and 0 bases from J, the gap between germline ends came to 5 bases. The CDR3 region has the DNA TGTGCCAGCAGCTTAACAGGTAGCAATCAGCCCCAGCATTTT. Protein product: CASSLTGSNQPQHF.

The chain has TRBV7-6 and TRBJ2-2, with 10 bases identical to TRBD1. CDR1 and CDR2 from the germline V gene are SGHVS and FNYEAQ. V gave up 6 bases and J gave up 0 bases; unmatched junction bases: 19. The CDR3 has 21 residues. The CDR3 spells CASRPIPGQGTPQANTGELFF. In DNA, the CDR3 is TGTGCCAGCAGACCTATTCCGGGACAGGGGACCCCTCAAGCGAACACCGGGGAGCTGTTTTTT.

The chain uses TRBV28 and TRBJ1-6, with TRBD1 as a possible D gene (5 bases). This CDR3 contains 14 residues. The germline V gene has CDR1 MDHEN and CDR2 SYDVKM. V lost 2 bases and J lost 9, with 11 bases in between. The CDR3, as DNA: TGTGCCAGCAGTTTACAGGGTTGGGGTTCACCCCTCCACTTT. It yields the protein CASSLQGWGSPLHF.

The chain is built from TRBV7-6 and TRBJ2-7; the D gene is possibly TRBD2 (5 bases). This CDR3 has 13 residues. Germline V gives CDR1 SGHVS, CDR2 FNYEAQ. Trimming left V 5 bases short and J 2 bases short, with 10 bases between. The CDR3 DNA follows: TGTGCCAGCAGCGAGAGGGTAACCTACGAGCAGTACTTC. It specifies CASSERVTYEQYF.

The chain combines TRBV5-4 with TRBJ1-1; D uncertain. Deletions cut 1 base from V and 5 bases from J, with 6 bases between. CDR1 SGHNT and CDR2 YYREEE come from the germline V gene (reference sequence). This CDR3 spans 12 amino acids. The CDR3 DNA reads as TGTGCCAGCAGCTTGAGTGGAACTGAAGCTTTCTTT. It is translated as CASSLSGTEAFF.

On this clone: The junction departs from germline at one end; a sequencing error may be responsible. The chain uses TRBV6-5 and TRBJ2-5; 7 positions match TRBD1. The CDR3 consists of 15 residues. The V gene's germline CDR1 is MNHEY and CDR2 SVGAGI. This CDR3 reads CASSDSTGLAETQYF. The CDR3 DNA is TGTGCCAGCAGTGACTCGACAGGGTTGGCGGAGACCCAGTACTTC.

The chain uses TRBV13 and TRBJ2-1, with 8 bases identical to TRBD2. The CDR3 totals 17 residues. The germline V gene has CDR1 PRHDT and CDR2 FYEKMQ (reference sequence). The V gene end was trimmed by 2 bases and the J gene end by 0 bases; junction bases not matched to a gene: 6. The CDR3, as DNA: TGTGCCAGCAGCTTAATAGCGGGGTTTAGCTCCTACAATGAGCAGTTCTTC. It translates to CASSLIAGFSSYNEQFF.

The J gene is TRBJ1-5, the V gene TRBV11-2; weak D call: TRBD1 (5 bases). CDR1 is SGHAT and CDR2 is FQNNGV in the germline V gene. The length of the CDR3 is 14 residues. The V end lost 8 bases, the J end lost 3 bases, and 14 bases lay between the germline ends. The CDR3, as DNA: TGTGCCAGCGCCCCCGACAGCTTCAATCAGCCCCAGCATTTT. The encoded protein is CASAPDSFNQPQHF.

The V and J genes are TRBV28 and TRBJ2-2, with 11 bases identical to TRBD1. The germline V gene encodes CDR1 MDHEN and CDR2 SYDVKM. CDR3 length equals 18 residues. V was clipped by 9 bases and J by 4 bases; unmatched bases: 16. DNA for the CDR3: TGTGCCAGTACTCCTCCGCCGGGACAGGGGGTTCCCACCGGGGAGCTGTTTTTT. It is translated as CASTPPPGQGVPTGELFF.